Presented here are 22 T cell receptor beta chains from one specimen sequenced in a study of tissue T cells after allogeneic stem cell transplantation. Sequencing was performed with immunoSEQ multiplex PCR; in TCRdb, only in-frame clones are kept and a portion is missing. The table records 40,000 to 60,000 clones, 73% of them present only once. Material: sorted cells pooled from one or two spleens. Receptors were obtained from a pool of C57BL/6 mice in good health.

On this clone: Gene names are the mouse ones. The read is 1 residue too short to cover the CDR3 end, so that end is filled in from the germline J gene. This chain uses TRBV24 with TRBJ2-7; D is possibly TRBD1 (5 bases). CDR1 is KGHTA and CDR2 is FRNEEI in the germline V gene. Trimming took off 3 bases at V and 5 bases at J, with 8 bases between the two ends. The CDR3 is made up of 12 amino acids. The CDR3 bases that were read are TGTGCCAGCAGTCTAAAGGGGAATGAACAGTAC. It encodes CASSLKGNEQY. The complete CDR3 protein is CASSLKGNEQYF.

There are a few counts of this clone. Gene names and germline match the mouse. CDR3 sequence reads: CASSDALGGSYEQYF. CDR3 DNA (partial): TGTGCCAGCAGTGATGCATTGGGGGGGTCCTATGAACAGTAC. The chain has TRBV13-1 and TRBJ2-7, with TRBD2 matching 8 bases. The read terminates 1 residue before the CDR3 end, so the remaining end is supplied by the germline J gene. The CDR3 consists of 15 residues. Germline V lookup: CDR1 NSHNY, CDR2 SYGAGN. The trim removed 0 bases at V and 1 base at J, leaving 3 bases unmatched.

As regards this clone: Gene names and germline refer to mouse. CDR3 loop: CTCRDWGGYAEQFF. CDR3 DNA (partial): TGCACCTGCAGAGACTGGGGGGGCTATGCTGAGCAGTTC. The rearrangement uses TRBV1 and TRBJ2-1; 11 bases are shared with TRBD2. The read is 1 residue too short to cover the CDR3 end, so that end is filled in from the germline J gene. The CDR3 contains 14 residues. CDR1 NSQYPW and CDR2 LRSPGD come from the germline V gene (reference sequence). After removal of 6 bases from V and 3 bases from J, the junction contained 1 base not matched to a gene.

Comments on this clone: Each gene name is a mouse one. The read ends 1 residue before the CDR3 terminus; that terminus is restored from the germline J gene. The chain links TRBV19 to TRBJ1-3; the match to TRBD1 covers 8 bases. CDR1 is FNHDT, CDR2 SITEND, per germline (reference sequence). V trimming: 1 base; J trimming: 2 bases; junction bases outside the gene matches: 2. The CDR3 sequence is 15 residues long. CDR3: CASSILDRAGNTLYF. CDR3 bases read: TGTGCCAGCAGTATATTGGACAGGGCTGGAAATACGCTCTAT. The full variable domain, completed using reference TRBV19 and TRBJ1-3, is GGIITQTPKFLIGQEGQKLTLKCQQNFNHDTMYWYRQDSGKGLRLIYYSITENDLQKGDLSEGYDASREKKSSFSLTVTSAQKNEMAVFLCASSILDRAGNTLYFGEGSRLIVV.

About this clone: Gene names are the mouse ones. Distinct nucleotide sequences in the sample also encode this CDR3. CDR3 sequence: CASSQDRGSNERLFF. Incomplete CDR3 DNA: TGTGCCAGCAGCCAAGATAGGGGATCCAACGAAAGATTATTT. The rearrangement joins TRBV2 to TRBJ1-4; tentative D call: TRBD1 (5 bases). The read ends 1 residue before the CDR3 terminus; that terminus is restored from the germline J gene. Trimming took 0 bases from V and 2 from J, leaving 7 bases between them. The CDR3 runs to 15 residues. Germline assignment: CDR1 LGHNA and CDR2 YSYQKL.

About this clone: Gene names denote mouse genes. The read gets to within 1 residue of the CDR3 end, and the germline J gene fills in the rest. This chain links TRBV31 with TRBJ1-4; D ambiguous. Germline CDR1 is GKSSPN and CDR2 is SITVG. Deletions cut 0 bases from V and 0 bases from J, with 8 bases between. This CDR3 is 15 amino acids long. CDR3 DNA (partial): TGTGCCTGGAGTCTAATGGGTCTTTCCAACGAAAGATTATTT. This sequence encodes CAWSLMGLSNERLF. The whole CDR3 sequence is CAWSLMGLSNERLFF.

With respect to this clone: The listed genes are named as in mouse. The read terminates 1 residue ahead of where the CDR3 ends, so the germline J gene completes it. This sequence joins TRBV16 and TRBJ2-4; D call uncertain. The CDR3 has 13 amino acids. Germline V CDR1 and CDR2: SGHSA, FRNQAP. V shed 5 bases and J shed 0 bases, with 6 bases lying between them. The CDR3 sequence is CASSPASQNTLYF. Partial CDR3 DNA: TGTGCAAGCAGCCCAGCTAGTCAAAACACCTTGTAC. The full variable domain, completed using reference TRBV16 and TRBJ2-4, is NAGVIQTPRHKVTGKGQEATLWCEPISGHSAVFWYRQTIVQGLEFLTYFRNQAPIDDSGMPKERFSAQMPNQSHSTLKIQSTQPQDSAVYLCASSPASQNTLYFGAGTRLSVL.

Points on this clone: Gene names refer to mouse genes. The read terminates 1 residue ahead of where the CDR3 ends, so the germline J gene completes it. The rearrangement uses TRBV1 and TRBJ2-3; D may be TRBD2 (5 bases). CDR3 length equals 15 residues. Deletions cut 1 base from V and 0 bases from J, with 8 bases between. Germline CDR1 NSQYPW, CDR2 LRSPGD (reference sequence). The sequenced CDR3 bases are TGCACCTGCAGTGCAGCTGGGCCTAGTGCAGAAACGCTGTAT. Translating gives CTCSAAGPSAETLY. The full CDR3 is CTCSAAGPSAETLYF.

As concerns this clone: Genes and germline come from the mouse. From the germline J gene comes the end of the CDR3, since the read stops 1 residue before it. V and J are TRBV13-2 and TRBJ2-7; tentatively, D is TRBD2 (7 bases). The CDR3 length is 15 residues. CDR1 and CDR2 from the germline V gene are NNHNN and SYGAGS (reference sequence). Between the trimmed V and J ends, which lost 0 bases and 3 bases, there was a span of 13 bases. The CDR3 sequence: CASGDAGGAFYEQYF. CDR3 DNA, as far as it was read: TGTGCCAGCGGTGATGCGGGGGGCGCGTTCTATGAACAGTAC.

In the case of this clone: Gene names are the mouse ones. The sequenced CDR3 bases are TGTGCCAGCAGCCAGGACTGGGGGCAAGACACCCAGTAC. This sequence encodes CASSQDWGQDTQY. The CDR3 reads in full as CASSQDWGQDTQYF. The V call is TRBV4, the J call TRBJ2-5, with TRBD2 matching over 10 bases. The read comes to an end 1 residue before the CDR3 does, leaving the germline J gene to fill in the end. The V gene end was trimmed by 5 bases and the J gene end by 3 bases; junction bases not matched to a gene: 2. The CDR3 extends over 14 amino acids. Per the germline V gene, CDR1 is LGHDT and CDR2 is YNNKQL (reference sequence).

Comment on this clone: Mouse gene names and germline throughout. The read terminates 1 residue before the CDR3 end, so the remaining end is supplied by the germline J gene. The sample carries other DNA sequences with the same CDR3. The chain links TRBV3 to TRBJ2-1, with D perhaps TRBD1 (7 bases). Trimming took 1 base from V and 6 from J, leaving 10 bases between them. Germline V gene lookup returns CDR1 SNHLY and CDR2 FYNGKV (reference sequence). This CDR3 has 14 amino acids. The CDR3 reads CASSLEGGGAEQFF. The sequenced CDR3 bases are TGTGCCAGCAGCTTAGAAGGGGGCGGTGCTGAGCAGTTC.

Notes on this clone: Gene names and germline match the mouse. The observed sequence ends 1 residue before the CDR3 terminus, with the missing tail filled in from the germline J gene. The V call is TRBV1, the J call TRBJ2-7; D not resolved. The CDR3 totals 11 residues. Trimming stripped 1 base from V and 4 bases from J, with 2 bases between. The germline V gene has CDR1 NSQYPW and CDR2 LRSPGD (reference sequence). CDR3 bases read: TGCACCTGCAGTGCAGGGTATGAACAGTAC. Encoded protein: CTCSAGYEQY. The CDR3 as a whole reads CTCSAGYEQYF.

With respect to this clone: Genes and germline are mouse. CDR3 DNA (partial): TGCACCTGCAGTGCCCTCCGGGACAGGGGAAACTCCGACTACACC. Its protein is CTCSALRDRGNSDYT. The full-length CDR3 reads as CTCSALRDRGNSDYTF. The chain uses TRBV1 and TRBJ1-2; TRBD1 agrees at 10 bases. The read comes to an end 1 residue before the CDR3 does, leaving the germline J gene to fill in the end. V trimming: 3 bases; J trimming: 1 base; junction bases outside the gene matches: 5. Germline V gene sequence: CDR1 NSQYPW, CDR2 LRSPGD (reference sequence). The CDR3 runs to 16 residues.

As for this clone: Gene and germline names: mouse. The observed sequence ends 1 residue before the CDR3 terminus, with the missing tail filled in from the germline J gene. This chain joins TRBV1 and TRBJ2-5, with 10 bases identical to TRBD2. The germline gives CDR1 NSQYPW, CDR2 LRSPGD (reference sequence). Trimming cost V 5 bases and J 6 bases; bases outside gene matches: 5. CDR3 length equals 14 residues. This CDR3 is CTCSHLGGRDTQYF. The sequenced part of the CDR3 DNA is TGCACCTGCAGTCATCTGGGGGGGCGCGACACCCAGTAC.

In the case of this clone: Here the gene names and germline are mouse. The CDR3: CASGGGWGASQNTLYF. CDR3 DNA, as far as it was read: TGTGCCAGCGGTGGGGGCTGGGGGGCGAGTCAAAACACCTTGTAC. The chain has TRBV13-2 and TRBJ2-4; TRBD2 aligns across 8 bases. The read is 1 residue too short to cover the CDR3 end, so that end is filled in from the germline J gene. Trimming took 3 bases from V and 0 from J; bases not matched to a gene: 6. The CDR3 totals 16 residues. Germline CDR1 reads NNHNN; CDR2 reads SYGAGS (reference sequence).

This clone was seen more than once but under ten times. Mouse gene names apply. The read stops 1 residue short of the end of the CDR3; the missing end is completed from the germline J gene. The sample contains more than one DNA sequence encoding this CDR3. J is TRBJ2-7 and V is TRBV3, with 8 bases lining up with TRBD1. This CDR3 comprises 13 residues. V lost 2 bases to trimming and J lost 4 bases; unmatched junction nucleotides: 1. The V gene's germline CDR1 is SNHLY and CDR2 FYNGKV (reference sequence). The CDR3 loop reads CASSLTGGYEQYF. CDR3 bases read: TGTGCCAGCAGCTTAACAGGGGGTTATGAACAGTAC.

About this clone itself: Gene and germline names: mouse. Coverage ceases 1 residue before the CDR3 finishes, and the germline J gene fills in the end. J is TRBJ1-4 and V is TRBV1; 8 bases are shared with TRBD1. Germline V gives CDR1 NSQYPW, CDR2 LRSPGD (reference sequence). Trimming cost V 4 bases and J 2 bases; bases outside gene matches: 3. The CDR3 loop spans 15 amino acids. The CDR3 region is CTCSGTGNSNERLFF. The part of the CDR3 DNA that was read is TGCACCTGCAGTGGGACAGGGAACTCCAACGAAAGATTATTT.

As to this clone: The genes and germline here are from mouse. The CDR3 is cut off 1 residue early in the read; its end comes from the germline J gene. This chain uses TRBV17 with TRBJ2-5; 11 bases line up with TRBD2. Germline V gene data show CDR1 as MNHDT and CDR2 as YYDKIL. J gave up 0 bases and V 6 bases, and 11 bases lay outside the gene matches. The CDR3 sequence is 18 residues long. CDR3: CASSPGTGGLVNQDTQYF. The covered CDR3 bases are TGTGCTAGCAGCCCCGGGACTGGGGGCTTGGTTAACCAAGACACCCAGTAC.

This clone was recorded once. Germline and genes: mouse. The CDR3 extends 1 residue past the end of the read, so its final part is completed from the germline J gene. V usage is TRBV19 and J usage is TRBJ1-1; no clear D gene. CDR3 length: 14 amino acids. V was shortened by 0 bases and J by 0 bases, with 6 bases between the two germline ends. CDR1 is FNHDT, CDR2 SITEND, per germline (reference sequence). The CDR3 reads CASSIEAANTEVFF. The part of the CDR3 DNA that was read is TGTGCCAGCAGTATAGAAGCTGCAAACACAGAAGTCTTC.

As regards this clone: Genes and germline come from the mouse. The read terminates 1 residue ahead of where the CDR3 ends, so the germline J gene completes it. The rearrangement joins TRBV2 to TRBJ2-5; TRBD2 aligns across 9 bases. This CDR3 is 16 amino acids long. Germline assignment: CDR1 LGHNA and CDR2 YSYQKL. J was trimmed by 2 bases and V by 6 bases; bases with no gene match: 9. The CDR3 protein is CASSRWGGMGQDTQYF. Partial CDR3 DNA: TGTGCCAGCAGTCGCTGGGGGGGAATGGGCCAAGACACCCAGTAC.

Regarding this clone: Germline and genes: mouse. The read ends 1 residue shy of where the CDR3 ends; the end is completed using the germline J gene. The V and J genes are TRBV31 and TRBJ1-3, with D maybe TRBD1 (6 bases). The CDR3 spans 13 residues. The ends were cut back, 2 bases at V and 3 bases at J, with 8 bases in the middle. Germline CDR1 and CDR2: GKSSPN and SITVG. The CDR3 sequence is CAWSTGHGNTLYF. The CDR3 DNA, read in part, is TGTGCCTGGAGTACAGGGCATGGAAATACGCTCTAT.

This clone was detected a few times. Mouse gene names and germline throughout. The read gets to within 1 residue of the CDR3 end, and the germline J gene fills in the rest. This chain connects TRBV13-3 to TRBJ1-5; D unresolved. Germline V gene sequence: CDR1 NNHDY, CDR2 SYVADS. This CDR3 comprises 13 residues. Deletions cut 6 bases from V and 0 bases from J, with 7 bases between. Here the CDR3 reads CASKTNNNQAPLF. The sequenced CDR3 bases are TGTGCCAGCAAGACAAATAACAACCAGGCTCCGCTT.